The 32 T cell receptor beta chains presented below share a single source sample, sequenced in a study of lung T cells in sarcoidosis with Löfgren's syndrome. TCRdb reanalysed the reads using MiXCR and keeps one entry per CDR3 protein. The profile shows 60,000 to 70,000 distinct CDR3 sequences, 21% of them singletons. Sequenced: CD4+ T cells from PBMCs. The receptor set was obtained from a human donor with sarcoidosis (Löfgren's syndrome or another form), or a control subject (not recorded which).

This clonotype has just one count. The chain is built from TRBV3-1 and TRBJ1-1; D perhaps matches TRBD1 (5 bases). The CDR3 is made up of 16 amino acids. Deletions cut 5 bases from V and 2 bases from J, with 18 bases between. Per the germline V gene, CDR1 is LGHDT and CDR2 is YNNKEL (reference sequence). The CDR3, as DNA: TGTGCCAGCAGCTCCCGGGGGACGGCGGGTAACACTGAAGCTTTCTTT. Its translation is CASSSRGTAGNTEAFF. The variable domain in full, completed from reference TRBV3-1 and TRBJ1-1, reads DTAVSQTPKYLVTQMGNDKSIKCEQNLGHDTMYWYKQDSKKFLKIMFSYNNKELIINETVPNRFSPKSPDKAHLNLHINSLELGDSAVYFCASSSRGTAGNTEAFFGQGTRLTVV.

This chain connects TRBV19 to TRBJ1-5; tentatively, D is TRBD1 (6 bases). With 8 bases removed from V and 4 bases from J, the gap between germline ends came to 12 bases. The CDR3 has 13 residues. The germline gives CDR1 LNHDA, CDR2 SQIVND (reference sequence). CDR3 region: CASWGLRNQPQHF. CDR3 coding DNA: TGTGCCAGTTGGGGGCTCAGGAATCAGCCCCAGCATTTT.

This clonotype came up many times. The chain joins TRBV6-1 to TRBJ2-1; 8 bases are shared with TRBD2. V was pared by 6 bases and J by 2 bases, with 12 bases of the junction left unmatched. The germline CDR1 and CDR2 sequences are MNHNS and SASEGT. This CDR3 has 17 amino acids. The CDR3 DNA sequence: TGTGCCAGCAGACCCCCGGTGGGGACTAGACCCTACAATGAGCAGTTCTTC. Its protein is CASRPPVGTRPYNEQFF.

This rearrangement joins TRBV12-3 or TRBV12-4 to TRBJ1-5; tentatively, D is TRBD1 (5 bases). Trimming stripped 6 bases from V and 7 bases from J, with 16 bases between. The CDR3 has 14 residues. CDR3 amino acids: CASRGGIWGQPQHF. The CDR3 DNA is TGTGCCAGCAGGGGGGGGATATGGGGCCAGCCCCAGCATTTT.

On this clonotype: This could be a read error, since a much larger clone is one nucleotide away. CDR3 region: CASSLRLAEVDTQYF. CDR3 DNA: TGTGCCAGCAGTTTAAGACTAGCGGAAGTAGATACGCAGTATTTT. The chain employs TRBV28 and TRBJ2-3, with 9 nucleotides matching TRBD2. The CDR3 sequence is 15 residues long. V was pared by 2 bases and J by 5 bases, with 5 bases of the junction left unmatched. CDR1 MDHEN and CDR2 SYDVKM come from the germline V gene.

This clonotype appeared many times. V and J are TRBV15 and TRBJ1-5, with 9 bases identical to TRBD1. The CDR3 contains 15 residues. From germline, CDR1 is LNHNV and CDR2 YYDKDF (reference sequence). With 1 base clipped from V and 5 bases from J, the junction kept 3 bases outside the gene matches. CDR3 bases: TGTGCCACCAGCAGAGGTGGGACAGGGCATCAGCCCCAGCATTTT. It specifies CATSRGGTGHQPQHF.

This clonotype has a count of ten or more. The chain uses TRBV6-1 and TRBJ2-1, with 12 nucleotides matching TRBD2. The germline gives CDR1 MNHNS, CDR2 SASEGT. V trimming: 6 bases; J trimming: 10 bases; junction bases outside the gene matches: 10. CDR3 length: 15 residues. In DNA, the CDR3 is TGTGCCAGCAGCCAGACTAGCGGGAGAACTTCGGAGCAGTTCTTC. This codes for CASSQTSGRTSEQFF.

This chain uses TRBV2 with TRBJ2-5, with a possible D match to TRBD1 (5 bases). V dropped 8 bases and J dropped 8 bases, with 21 bases sitting between them. The CDR3 spans 14 residues. Germline values: CDR1 SNHLY, CDR2 FYNNEI. The CDR3 here is CASAIARAQETQYF. In DNA, the CDR3 is TGTGCCAGCGCGATCGCCAGGGCCCAGGAAACCCAGTACTTC.

The chain combines TRBV29-1 with TRBJ1-2; the match to TRBD1 covers 7 bases. The CDR3 loop spans 11 amino acids. After removal of 7 bases from V and 3 bases from J, the junction contained 2 bases not matched to a gene. From germline, CDR1 is SQVTM and CDR2 ANQGSEA. The CDR3 DNA reads as TGCAGCGGGGGGACAGACTATGGCTACACCTTC. Its translation is CSGGTDYGYTF.

The CDR3 sequence is CASGPIRGLLPQETQYF. In nucleotides, the CDR3 is TGTGCTAGTGGCCCGATCCGGGGACTGCTCCCACAAGAGACCCAGTACTTC. The chain uses TRBV12-5 and TRBJ2-5, with D possibly matching TRBD2 (6 bases). V was pared by 6 bases and J by 2 bases, with 22 bases between. The germline V gene has CDR1 LGHNT and CDR2 FRNRAP. This CDR3 is 17 amino acids long.

The genes are TRBV24-1 and TRBJ2-1; tentatively, D is TRBD2 (6 bases). The V end was cut by 3 bases, the J end by 12 bases, with 14 bases between. From germline, CDR1 is KGHDR and CDR2 SFDVKD. CDR3 length equals 13 residues. The CDR3 sequence: CATSDTITSRQFF. DNA of the CDR3: TGTGCCACCAGTGATACAATAACTAGCAGGCAGTTCTTC.

This clonotype was picked up many times. V gene TRBV5-4 combines with J gene TRBJ2-5; D uncertain. This CDR3 contains 15 residues. With 1 base removed from V and 0 bases from J, the gap between germline ends came to 10 bases. Germline V CDR1 and CDR2: SGHNT, YYREEE (reference sequence). In DNA, the CDR3 is TGTGCCAGCAGCTTGTCCCAGACGTACCAAGAGACCCAGTACTTC. As protein: CASSLSQTYQETQYF. Supplemented by reference TRBV5-4 and TRBJ2-5, the full variable domain reads ETGVTQSPTHLIKTRGQQVTLRCSSQSGHNTVSWYQQALGQGPQFIFQYYREEENGRGNFPPRFSGLQFPNYSSELNVNALELDDSALYLCASSLSQTYQETQYFGPGTRLLVL.

This chain uses TRBV20-1 with TRBJ1-2; D is undetermined. The CDR3 totals 11 residues. V was pared by 3 bases and J by 3 bases, with 5 bases between. Looked up from germline, CDR1 is DFQATT and CDR2 is SNEGSKA (reference sequence). This CDR3 is CSASMDYGYTF. Here the CDR3 DNA reads TGCAGTGCTAGCATGGACTATGGCTACACCTTC.

This clonotype was seen many times. The V gene is TRBV28, the J gene TRBJ1-1; 7 nucleotides align to TRBD1. The germline V gene encodes CDR1 MDHEN and CDR2 SYDVKM. The CDR3 contains 15 residues. The J segment lost 4 bases and the V segment lost 5 bases, leaving 10 bases of the junction unmatched. The DNA of the CDR3 is TGTGCCAGCAGTCCGTCACAGGGGCGGGTCACTGAAGCTTTCTTT. Translation gives CASSPSQGRVTEAFF.

The table lists this clonotype with many counts. The chain combines TRBV20-1 with TRBJ1-1; 7 bases line up with TRBD1. Unmatched junction bases numbered 3, after V lost 5 bases and J lost 0 bases. This CDR3 contains 13 residues. Germline CDR1 DFQATT, CDR2 SNEGSKA (reference sequence). CDR3 bases: TGCAGTGCTCTAGGACAGGTGAACACTGAAGCTTTCTTT. The encoded protein is CSALGQVNTEAFF.

This clonotype showed up just a few times. V gene TRBV18 combines with J gene TRBJ1-2; perhaps TRBD1 as D (5 bases). CDR3 size: 14 residues. Germline V lookup: CDR1 KGHSH, CDR2 LQKENI. V was clipped by 4 bases and J by 4 bases, with 13 bases between them. The DNA for the CDR3 is TGTGCCAGCTCACAGGCTTCAAGGGGCTATGGCTACACCTTC. This translates into CASSQASRGYGYTF.

This clonotype was picked up a small number of times. V gene TRBV7-9 combines with J gene TRBJ1-3; no clear D. Trimming removed 5 bases at V and 1 base at J, with 9 bases between. The CDR3 extends over 14 amino acids. Germline lookup yields CDR1 SEHNR and CDR2 FQNEAQ (reference sequence). The CDR3 DNA sequence: TGTGCCAGCAGCCGGGGAGGATCTGGAAACACCATATATTTT. Translation: CASSRGGSGNTIYF.

The CDR3 here is CASSFSRGNEKLFF. DNA of the CDR3: TGCGCCAGCAGCTTTTCCAGGGGGAATGAAAAACTGTTTTTT. V and J are TRBV5-1 and TRBJ1-4, with 7 bases aligning to TRBD1. There are 14 residues in the CDR3. Germline CDR1 and CDR2: SGHRS and YFSETQ. V dropped 2 bases and J dropped 5; count of bases not matched to a gene: 3. The full variable domain, completed using reference TRBV5-1 and TRBJ1-4, is KAGVTQTPRYLIKTRGQQVTLSCSPISGHRSVSWYQQTPGQGLQFLFEYFSETQRNKGNFPGRFSGRQFSNSRSEMNVSTLELGDSALYLCASSFSRGNEKLFFGSGTQLSVL.

This clonotype was detected only a few times. The rearrangement uses TRBV5-4 and TRBJ2-3; the D is unclear. CDR1 and CDR2 (germline): SGHNT, YYREEE (reference sequence). The CDR3 is 14 amino acids. Trimming shortened V by 2 bases and J by 6 bases, and 13 bases separated the two germline ends. The CDR3 here is CASSFGQHGDTQYF. The CDR3 DNA sequence: TGTGCCAGCAGCTTTGGCCAGCACGGGGATACGCAGTATTTT. Full variable domain (rest looked up from reference TRBV5-4 and TRBJ2-3): ETGVTQSPTHLIKTRGQQVTLRCSSQSGHNTVSWYQQALGQGPQFIFQYYREEENGRGNFPPRFSGLQFPNYSSELNVNALELDDSALYLCASSFGQHGDTQYFGPGTRLTVL.

This clonotype was observed many times. The CDR3 spells CASSLAGLGAGGPREQYF. The CDR3 bases are TGTGCCAGCAGCTTAGCCGGTTTAGGAGCGGGAGGGCCCAGAGAGCAGTACTTC. V gene TRBV7-2 combines with J gene TRBJ2-7; 10 positions agree with TRBD2. Germline values: CDR1 SGHTA, CDR2 FQGNSA. The CDR3 loop spans 18 amino acids. J was trimmed by 7 bases and V by 0 bases; bases with no gene match: 15.

This clonotype was detected only a few times. The chain has TRBV2 and TRBJ1-4, with unresolved D. Germline V lookup: CDR1 SNHLY, CDR2 FYNNEI. The CDR3 spans 13 residues. The V end lost 4 bases, the J end lost 5 bases, and 8 bases lay between the germline ends. The CDR3 is CASSGRLNEKLFF. DNA of the CDR3: TGTGCCAGCAGTGGGCGGCTGAATGAAAAACTGTTTTTT.

This clonotype was observed a handful of times. CDR3 nucleotide sequence: TGTGCCACCAGTGATCCTGCGGACAGCCAAGAGACCCAGTACTTC. Encoded protein: CATSDPADSQETQYF. The chain carries TRBV24-1 and TRBJ2-5; the D gene is possibly TRBD1 (6 bases). The CDR3 is made up of 15 amino acids. V was clipped by 3 bases and J by 1 base, with 11 bases between them. Germline V lookup: CDR1 KGHDR, CDR2 SFDVKD.

The rearrangement uses TRBV6-6 and TRBJ2-3; no reliable D call. Germline V lookup: CDR1 MNHNY, CDR2 SVGAGI (reference sequence). The CDR3 consists of 13 residues. The germline V and J ends were trimmed by 0 bases and 8 bases, with 9 bases remaining between them. The CDR3 here is CASSYSRGSTQYF. As DNA, the CDR3 is TGTGCCAGCAGTTACTCGAGAGGTAGTACGCAGTATTTT.

As for this clonotype: A much more abundant neighbour one base away suggests this may be a read error. The CDR3 reads CSEAFYNNEQLF. The CDR3 DNA sequence: TGCAGTGAAGCTTTCTACAACAATGAGCAGCTCTTC. V usage is TRBV20-1 and J usage is TRBJ2-1; D uncertain. This CDR3 region has 12 residues. In germline, CDR1 is DFQATT, CDR2 SNEGSKA (reference sequence).

In this sample, this clonotype turned up many times. V gene TRBV20-1 combines with J gene TRBJ2-7; D unclear. The CDR3 sequence is 13 residues long. Germline CDR1 DFQATT, CDR2 SNEGSKA (reference sequence). Trimming pared 6 bases from V and 3 bases from J, leaving 15 bases between. The DNA of the CDR3 is TGCAGTGCCTTAGACGTCCCTCGCTACGAGCAGTACTTC. It specifies CSALDVPRYEQYF.

This clonotype was counted between two and nine times. The V and J genes are TRBV20-1 and TRBJ2-1, with 11 bases lining up with TRBD2. Germline assignment: CDR1 DFQATT and CDR2 SNEGSKA (reference sequence). V lost 7 bases and J lost 6; bases outside the gene matches: 2. CDR3 size: 12 residues. CDR3 amino acids: CSVTSGVNEQFF. CDR3 coding DNA: TGCAGTGTGACTAGCGGGGTCAATGAGCAGTTCTTC.

This clonotype has only a few counts. At one of its ends the junction is not consistent with the germline gene, which may arise from a read error. V is TRBV24-1 and J is TRBJ2-3, with TRBD1 as a possible D gene (5 bases). Germline CDR1 reads KGHDR; CDR2 reads SFDVKD. The CDR3 runs to 12 residues. The CDR3 protein is CATSGGPDAQYF. Here the CDR3 DNA reads TGTGCCACCAGTGGGGGCCCAGATGCGCAGTATTTT.

Of note for this clonotype: One end of the junction fails to match germline, which may point to a read error. The chain links TRBV6-1 to TRBJ2-1; D remains ambiguous. This CDR3 contains 18 residues. Per the germline V gene, CDR1 is MNHNS and CDR2 is SASEGT. CDR3 region: CANSERLRPRSSYNEQFF. The CDR3 DNA reads TGTGCCAACAGTGAACGGCTACGACCCAGGAGTTCCTACAATGAGCAGTTCTTC.

For this clonotype: A much larger clone lies one base from this, so it may be a read error. J is TRBJ1-2 and V is TRBV7-2; 10 bases fit TRBD1. In germline, CDR1 is SGHTA, CDR2 FQGNSA. This CDR3 is built from 14 residues. CDR3 coding DNA: TGTGCCGGCAGCCCGGGACAGGGGATCTATGGCTACACCTTC. It specifies CAGSPGQGIYGYTF. The whole variable domain, remainder taken from reference TRBV7-2 and TRBJ1-2, is GAGVSQSPSNKVTEKGKDVELRCDPISGHTALYWYRQSLGQGLEFLIYFQGNSAPDKSGLPSDRFSAERTGGSVSTLTIQRTQQEDSAVYLCAGSPGQGIYGYTFGSGTRLTVV.

The rearrangement uses TRBV7-2 and TRBJ2-5, with TRBD2 as a possible D gene (5 bases). Germline assignment: CDR1 SGHTA and CDR2 FQGNSA. Trimming took off 2 bases at V and 5 bases at J, with 15 bases between the two ends. There are 15 residues in the CDR3. CDR3 DNA sequence: TGTGCCAGCAGCTTAAGTAGGAAGGAGCGGGAGACCCAGTACTTC. Translation gives CASSLSRKERETQYF.

This clonotype was seen many times. The chain employs TRBV20-1 and TRBJ1-1; TRBD1 is a possible D gene (5 bases). From germline, CDR1 is DFQATT and CDR2 SNEGSKA (reference sequence). Trimming shortened V by 1 base and J by 5 bases, and 17 bases separated the two germline ends. This CDR3 has 15 residues. CDR3 coding DNA: TGCAGTGCTAGAGCCAGAGGGGCCACGGGGACTGAAGCTTTCTTT. Amino acids: CSARARGATGTEAFF.

J is TRBJ1-3 and V is TRBV30, with D hard to call. The CDR3 length is 15 residues. V lost 0 bases and J lost 3, with 12 bases in between. Germline CDR1 and CDR2: GTSNPN and SVGIG (reference sequence). CDR3 sequence reads: CAWSVRGLGGNTIYF. The CDR3 coding sequence is TGTGCCTGGAGTGTACGAGGCCTGGGTGGAAACACCATATATTTT.